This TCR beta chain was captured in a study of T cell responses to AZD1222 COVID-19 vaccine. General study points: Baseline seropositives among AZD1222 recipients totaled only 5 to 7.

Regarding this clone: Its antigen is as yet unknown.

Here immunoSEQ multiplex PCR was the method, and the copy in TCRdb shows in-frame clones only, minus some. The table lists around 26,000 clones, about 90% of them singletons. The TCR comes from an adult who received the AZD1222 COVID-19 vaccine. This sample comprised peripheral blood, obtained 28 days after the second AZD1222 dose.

The CDR3 is CASSSSTNEKLFF. The DNA of the CDR3 is TGTGCCAGCAGTTCCTCGACTAATGAAAAACTGTTTTTT. V and J are TRBV28 and TRBJ1-4; no reliable D call. Germline CDR1 MDHEN, CDR2 SYDVKM. The CDR3 is 13 amino acids. Trimming removed 4 bases from V and 2 bases from J, with 5 bases in between.